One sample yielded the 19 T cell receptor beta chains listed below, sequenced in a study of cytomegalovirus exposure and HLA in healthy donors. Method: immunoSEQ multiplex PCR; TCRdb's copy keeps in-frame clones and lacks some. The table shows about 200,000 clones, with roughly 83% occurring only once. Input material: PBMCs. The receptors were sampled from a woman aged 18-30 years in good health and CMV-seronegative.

DNA for the CDR3: TGTGCCAGCAGCGACACGTTCGGGGAGCAGTACTTC. Its protein product is CASSDTFGEQYF. The chain employs TRBV6-1 and TRBJ2-7; no reliable D call. CDR3 length equals 12 residues. Germline values: CDR1 MNHNS, CDR2 SASEGT. V was pared by 6 bases and J by 7 bases, with 13 bases between.

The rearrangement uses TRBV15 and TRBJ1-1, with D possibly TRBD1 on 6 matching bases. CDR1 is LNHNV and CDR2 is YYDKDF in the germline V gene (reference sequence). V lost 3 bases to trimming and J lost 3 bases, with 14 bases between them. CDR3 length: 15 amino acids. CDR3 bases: TGTGCCACCAGCAGGGACGGACAGCGTTACACTGAAGCTTTCTTT. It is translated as CATSRDGQRYTEAFF.

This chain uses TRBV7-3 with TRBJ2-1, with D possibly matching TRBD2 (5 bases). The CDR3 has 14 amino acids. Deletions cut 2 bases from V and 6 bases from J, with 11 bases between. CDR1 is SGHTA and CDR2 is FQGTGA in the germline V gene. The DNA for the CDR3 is TGTGCCAGCAGCTTACGGGGTTCTTTCAATGAGCAGTTCTTC. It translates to CASSLRGSFNEQFF.

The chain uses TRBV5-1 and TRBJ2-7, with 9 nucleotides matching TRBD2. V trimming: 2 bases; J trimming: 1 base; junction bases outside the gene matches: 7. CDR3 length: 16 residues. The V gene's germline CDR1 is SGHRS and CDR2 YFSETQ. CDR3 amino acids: CASSFLVTSGSYEQYF. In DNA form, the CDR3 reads TGCGCCAGCAGCTTCTTAGTGACTAGCGGATCCTACGAGCAGTACTTC.

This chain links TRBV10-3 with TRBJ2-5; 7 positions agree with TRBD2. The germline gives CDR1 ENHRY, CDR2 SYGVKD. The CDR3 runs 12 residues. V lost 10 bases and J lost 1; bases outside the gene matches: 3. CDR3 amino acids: CATASGQETQYF. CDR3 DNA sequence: TGTGCCACCGCTAGCGGCCAAGAGACCCAGTACTTC.

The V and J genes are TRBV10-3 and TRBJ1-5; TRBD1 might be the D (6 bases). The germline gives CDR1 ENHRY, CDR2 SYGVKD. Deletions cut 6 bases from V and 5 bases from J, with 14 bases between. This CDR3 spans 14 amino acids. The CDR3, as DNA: TGTGCCATCAGCGACCGGGGGCCAGATCAGCCCCAGCATTTT. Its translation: CAISDRGPDQPQHF.

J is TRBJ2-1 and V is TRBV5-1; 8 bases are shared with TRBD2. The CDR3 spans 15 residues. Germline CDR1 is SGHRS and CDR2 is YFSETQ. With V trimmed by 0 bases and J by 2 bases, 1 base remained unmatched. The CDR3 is CASSLDGRAYNEQFF. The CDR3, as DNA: TGCGCCAGCAGCTTGGACGGGAGGGCCTACAATGAGCAGTTCTTC.

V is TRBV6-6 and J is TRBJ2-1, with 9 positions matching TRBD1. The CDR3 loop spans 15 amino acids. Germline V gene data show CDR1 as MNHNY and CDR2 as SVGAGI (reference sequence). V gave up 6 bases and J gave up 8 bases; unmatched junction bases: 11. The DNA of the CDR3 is TGTGCCAGCAGCGAACAGGGGGCGGGAGAGGATGAGCAGTTCTTC. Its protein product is CASSEQGAGEDEQFF.

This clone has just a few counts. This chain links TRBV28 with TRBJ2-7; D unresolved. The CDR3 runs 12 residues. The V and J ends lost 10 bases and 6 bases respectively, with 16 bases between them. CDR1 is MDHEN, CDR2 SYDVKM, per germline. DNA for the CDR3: TGTGCCACTGGCAGGTACGGCATCGAGCAGTACTTC. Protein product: CATGRYGIEQYF.

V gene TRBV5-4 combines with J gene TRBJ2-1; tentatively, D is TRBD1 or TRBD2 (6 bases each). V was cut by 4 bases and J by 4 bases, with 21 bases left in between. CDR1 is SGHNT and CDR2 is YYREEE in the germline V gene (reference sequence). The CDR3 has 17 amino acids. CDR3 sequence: CASSPPLGGGFYNEQFF. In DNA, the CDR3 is TGTGCCAGCAGCCCCCCACTAGGAGGGGGGTTTTACAATGAGCAGTTCTTC. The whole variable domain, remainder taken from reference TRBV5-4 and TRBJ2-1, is ETGVTQSPTHLIKTRGQQVTLRCSSQSGHNTVSWYQQALGQGPQFIFQYYREEENGRGNFPPRFSGLQFPNYSSELNVNALELDDSALYLCASSPPLGGGFYNEQFFGPGTRLTVL.

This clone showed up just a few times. The CDR3 region is CASSFGTGFDLNGYTF. CDR3 DNA: TGTGCCAGCAGCTTCGGGACAGGGTTCGACCTAAATGGCTACACCTTC. V usage is TRBV9 and J usage is TRBJ1-2; 9 bases fit TRBD1. Per the germline V gene, CDR1 is SGDLS and CDR2 is YYNGEE. The CDR3 sequence is 16 residues long. V was clipped by 4 bases and J by 6 bases; unmatched bases: 13.

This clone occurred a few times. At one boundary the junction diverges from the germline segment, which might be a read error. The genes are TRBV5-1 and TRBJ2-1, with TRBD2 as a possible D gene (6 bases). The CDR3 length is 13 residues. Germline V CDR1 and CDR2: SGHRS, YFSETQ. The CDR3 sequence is CASSLGGTQRPLF. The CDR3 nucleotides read TGCGCCAGCAGCTTGGGCGGGACCCAGCGTCCCCTCTTC.

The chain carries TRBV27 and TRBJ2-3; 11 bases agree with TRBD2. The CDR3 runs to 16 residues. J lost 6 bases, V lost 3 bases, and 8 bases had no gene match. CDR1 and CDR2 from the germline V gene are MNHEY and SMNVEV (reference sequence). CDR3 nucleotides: TGTGCCAGCAGTTTTGGTAGCGGGAGGGCCTCGGATACGCAGTATTTT. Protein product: CASSFGSGRASDTQYF.

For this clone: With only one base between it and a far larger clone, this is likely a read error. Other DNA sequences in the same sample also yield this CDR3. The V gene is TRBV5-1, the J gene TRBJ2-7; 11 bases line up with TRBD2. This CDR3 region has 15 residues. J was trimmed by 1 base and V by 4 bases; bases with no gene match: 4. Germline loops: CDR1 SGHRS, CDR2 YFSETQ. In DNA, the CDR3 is TGCGCCAGCAGCCCCAGGACTAGCGGGTCCTACGAGCAGTACTTC. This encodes CASSPRTSGSYEQYF.

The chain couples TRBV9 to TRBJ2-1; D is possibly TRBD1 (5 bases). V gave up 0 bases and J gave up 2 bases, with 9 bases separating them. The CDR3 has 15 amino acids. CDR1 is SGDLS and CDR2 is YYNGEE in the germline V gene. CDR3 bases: TGTGCCAGCAGCGTAGGACAGTCCCCCTACAATGAGCAGTTCTTC. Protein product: CASSVGQSPYNEQFF.

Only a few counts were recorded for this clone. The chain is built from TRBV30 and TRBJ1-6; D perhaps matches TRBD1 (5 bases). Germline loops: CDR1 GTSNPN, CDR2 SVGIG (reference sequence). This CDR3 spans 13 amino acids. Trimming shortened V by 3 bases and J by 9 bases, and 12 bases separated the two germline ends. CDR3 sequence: CAWRLDRFSPLHF. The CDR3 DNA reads TGTGCCTGGAGGCTAGACAGATTTTCACCCCTCCACTTT.

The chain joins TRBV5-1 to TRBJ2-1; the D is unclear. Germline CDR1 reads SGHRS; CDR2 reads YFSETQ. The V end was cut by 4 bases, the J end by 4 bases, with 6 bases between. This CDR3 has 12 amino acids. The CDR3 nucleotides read TGCGCCAGCAGCCCCGTGTACAATGAGCAGTTCTTC. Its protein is CASSPVYNEQFF.

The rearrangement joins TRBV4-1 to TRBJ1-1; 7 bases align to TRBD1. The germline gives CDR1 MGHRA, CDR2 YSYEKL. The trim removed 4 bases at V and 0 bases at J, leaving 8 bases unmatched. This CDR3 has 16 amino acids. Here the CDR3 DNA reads TGCGCCAGCAGCCTTAACAGGGGCCTACTGAACACTGAAGCTTTCTTT. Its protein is CASSLNRGLLNTEAFF.

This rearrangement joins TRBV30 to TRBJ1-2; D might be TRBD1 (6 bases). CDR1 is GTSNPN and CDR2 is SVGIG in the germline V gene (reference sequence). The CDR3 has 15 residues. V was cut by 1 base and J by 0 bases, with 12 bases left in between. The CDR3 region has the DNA TGTGCCTGGAGTGCGTTGGACAGATCTAACTATGGCTACACCTTC. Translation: CAWSALDRSNYGYTF.